This T cell receptor (beta chain) was retrieved from a study of Ad26.COV2.S vaccination and SARS-CoV-2 variants. The assay was immunoSEQ multiplex PCR, and TCRdb's table has in-frame clones only and misses some. Here the sample spans 300,000 to 400,000 clones, more than 75% being singletons. Germline CDR1 and CDR2: LNHNV and YYDKDF (reference sequence). Trimming took 3 bases from V and 5 from J, leaving 13 bases between them. CDR3 length: 14 amino acids. Treatment specified: 15 to 20 received Ad26.COV2.S at low or high dose, single or two shots; about 5 received placebo; per-sample allocation not given. Each sample was drawn 63 days after the first injection (of vaccine or placebo).

The chain joins TRBV15 to TRBJ1-2, with D hard to call. Sequenced here: peripheral blood, sampled in a trial of Ad26.COV2.S vaccine versus placebo. This receptor was taken from a person aged 18-65 years who received the Ad26.COV2.S COVID-19 vaccine or a placebo. CDR3 in amino acids: CATSSPVGGYGYTF. The CDR3 nucleotides read TGTGCCACCAGCAGCCCCGTCGGAGGTTATGGCTACACCTTC.